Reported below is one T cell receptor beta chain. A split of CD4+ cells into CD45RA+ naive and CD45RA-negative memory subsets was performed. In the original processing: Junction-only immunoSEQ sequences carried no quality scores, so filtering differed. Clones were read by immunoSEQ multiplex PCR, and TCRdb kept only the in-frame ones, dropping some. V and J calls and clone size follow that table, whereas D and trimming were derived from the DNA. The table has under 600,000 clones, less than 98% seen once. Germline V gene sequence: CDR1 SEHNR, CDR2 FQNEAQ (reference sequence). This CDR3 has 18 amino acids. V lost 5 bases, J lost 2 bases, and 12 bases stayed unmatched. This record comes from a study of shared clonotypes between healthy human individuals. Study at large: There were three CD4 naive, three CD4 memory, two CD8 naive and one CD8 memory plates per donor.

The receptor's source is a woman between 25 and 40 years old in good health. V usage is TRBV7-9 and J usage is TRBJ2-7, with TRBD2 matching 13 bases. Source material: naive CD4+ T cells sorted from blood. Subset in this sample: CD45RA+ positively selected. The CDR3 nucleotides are TGTGCCAGCAGCCTTCGGACTAGCGGGAGTACAGTAGCCTACGAGCAGTACTTC. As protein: CASSLRTSGSTVAYEQYF.